Detailed here is one T cell receptor (beta chain). Relative to the germline gene, one junction end is altered; a read error may explain this. The sample is drawn from a study of blood T cells in healthy people across ages. Study details: Template-switching capture recovered about one barcoded beta molecule per two T cells.

Alongside a J-beta primer mix, a sample-barcoded 5' primer served in a second PCR lasting 7 to 11 cycles. MiXCR, run by TCRdb on the 5' RACE reads, gives a single entry per CDR3 protein. The sample lists hundreds of thousands of distinct CDR3 sequences, about 42% seen once, with roughly 19% in the top ten. The CDR3 loop spans 16 amino acids. The germline gives CDR1 MNHNS, CDR2 SASEGT. The sequenced sample consisted of blood. The TCR originated in a man aged 55 to 69 in good health. The rearrangement joins TRBV6-1 to TRBJ2-7; D is perhaps TRBD1 (5 bases). DNA of the CDR3: TGTGCCGGCAGCAGCGCCTTGGGGCGGCCTTACTACGAGCAGTACTTC. Amino acid sequence: CAGSSALGRPYYEQYF.